The 12 T cell receptor beta chains below were found in one sample sequenced in a study of T cell responses to AZD1222 COVID-19 vaccine. Using immunoSEQ multiplex PCR, the repertoire was profiled, and TCRdb retains in-frame clones only, with some absent. The sample shows about 140,000 clones, roughly 90% of them seen only once. Sample: peripheral blood, taken on day 0 of AZD1222 vaccination. Receptors originate from an adult in good health.

The CDR3 loop is CASSLREHEQFF. The DNA of the CDR3 is TGTGCCAGCAGCTTGAGGGAGCACGAGCAGTTCTTC. This chain uses TRBV7-9 with TRBJ2-1, with a tentative D call TRBD2 (5 bases). This CDR3 comprises 12 residues. V shed 3 bases and J shed 10 bases, with 10 bases lying between them. Germline CDR1 reads SEHNR; CDR2 reads FQNEAQ (reference sequence). The full variable domain, with the rest looked up from reference TRBV7-9 and TRBJ2-1, is DTGVSQNPRHKITKRGQNVTFRCDPISEHNRLYWYRQTLGQGPEFLTYFQNEAQLEKSRLLSDRFSAERPKGSFSTLEIQRTEQGDSAMYLCASSLREHEQFFGPGTRLTVL.

V is TRBV2 and J is TRBJ2-7, with TRBD1 matching over 11 bases. V was clipped by 4 bases and J by 6 bases; unmatched bases: 5. CDR3 length equals 14 residues. Germline CDR1 and CDR2: SNHLY and FYNNEI. CDR3 sequence reads: CASSGMGQGGEQYF. The CDR3 DNA is TGTGCCAGCAGTGGGATGGGACAGGGGGGCGAGCAGTACTTC.

The chain employs TRBV9 and TRBJ1-4, with D possibly TRBD1 on 5 matching bases. Germline-derived CDR1 and CDR2 are SGDLS and YYNGEE. The CDR3 is made up of 15 amino acids. V lost 0 bases and J lost 3, with 9 bases in between. The CDR3 coding sequence is TGTGCCAGCAGCGTAGAAGGGGTACCTAATGAAAAACTGTTTTTT. Its protein is CASSVEGVPNEKLFF.

The J gene is TRBJ2-3, the V gene TRBV4-1; D perhaps matches TRBD2 (6 bases). Trimming took off 4 bases at V and 3 bases at J, with 20 bases between the two ends. The CDR3 length is 17 residues. Germline CDR1 and CDR2: MGHRA and YSYEKL. The CDR3 reads CASSRGGGAGGTDTQYF. CDR3 in DNA: TGCGCCAGCAGCCGCGGAGGAGGGGCCGGAGGAACAGATACGCAGTATTTT.

The chain uses TRBV27 and TRBJ2-1; D may be TRBD2 (5 bases). CDR1 and CDR2 from the germline V gene are MNHEY and SMNVEV (reference sequence). The CDR3 loop spans 12 amino acids. Trimming stripped 7 bases from V and 4 bases from J, with 8 bases between. Here the CDR3 reads CASTSGYNEQFF. DNA of the CDR3: TGTGCCAGCACCTCGGGATACAATGAGCAGTTCTTC.

The V call is TRBV15, the J call TRBJ1-4; 11 nucleotides match TRBD1. Per the germline V gene, CDR1 is LNHNV and CDR2 is YYDKDF (reference sequence). Trimming at V came to 0 bases and at J to 8 bases, leaving 8 bases not matched to a gene. The CDR3 consists of 17 residues. CDR3 sequence (DNA): TGTGCCACCAGCAGAGATGTCACAGGACAGGGGGCCGAAAAACTGTTTTTT. Translated, it gives CATSRDVTGQGAEKLFF.

The chain uses TRBV5-1 and TRBJ2-7, with 8 bases lining up with TRBD1. J lost 5 bases, V lost 1 base, and 2 bases had no gene match. CDR1 SGHRS and CDR2 YFSETQ come from the germline V gene. The CDR3 runs to 13 residues. The DNA for the CDR3 is TGCGCCAGCAGCTTGAACAGGGGGGACGAGCAGTACTTC. The encoded protein is CASSLNRGDEQYF.

The chain carries TRBV9 and TRBJ1-3; 8 nucleotides match TRBD1. CDR3 length equals 15 residues. Germline trimming cut 0 bases from V and 2 bases from J; bases unmatched to any gene: 1. Germline loops: CDR1 SGDLS, CDR2 YYNGEE. In nucleotides, the CDR3 is TGTGCCAGCAGCGTAGGACAGGGGACTGGAAACACCATATATTTT. This encodes CASSVGQGTGNTIYF. Supplemented by reference TRBV9 and TRBJ1-3, the full variable domain reads DSGVTQTPKHLITATGQRVTLRCSPRSGDLSVYWYQQSLDQGLQFLIQYYNGEERAKGNILERFSAQQFPDLHSELNLSSLELGDSALYFCASSVGQGTGNTIYFGEGSWLTVV.

In its sample, this clone was seen once. The chain uses TRBV15 and TRBJ2-7; D may be TRBD1 (5 bases). CDR3 length: 18 residues. Germline values: CDR1 LNHNV, CDR2 YYDKDF (reference sequence). Trimming removed 0 bases at V and 5 bases at J, with 23 bases between. CDR3: CATSRDIQSVQALDEQYF. Written as DNA, the CDR3 is TGTGCCACCAGCAGAGATATTCAATCGGTACAGGCCTTGGACGAGCAGTACTTC. Supplemented by reference TRBV15 and TRBJ2-7, the full variable domain reads DAMVIQNPRYQVTQFGKPVTLSCSQTLNHNVMYWYQQKSSQAPKLLFHYYDKDFNNEADTPDNFQSRRPNTSFCFLDIRSPGLGDTAMYLCATSRDIQSVQALDEQYFGPGTRLTVT.

This chain connects TRBV3-1 (or the pseudogene TRBV3-2) to TRBJ2-1, with D perhaps given as TRBD1 or TRBD2 (5 bases each). Per germline, CDR1 LGHDT and CDR2 YNNKEL (reference sequence). Trimming pared 7 bases from V and 0 bases from J, leaving 19 bases between. The length of the CDR3 is 17 residues. The CDR3 DNA is TGTGCCAGCACCCGGGACGTGCTAAAAGGCTCCTACAATGAGCAGTTCTTC. This translates into CASTRDVLKGSYNEQFF.

The rearrangement uses TRBV2 and TRBJ1-5, with no clear D. The V end lost 4 bases, the J end lost 6 bases, and 7 bases lay between the germline ends. CDR3 length: 12 amino acids. Per germline, CDR1 SNHLY and CDR2 FYNNEI. This CDR3 reads CASSALSQPQHF. CDR3 nucleotides: TGTGCCAGCAGTGCCCTTTCTCAGCCCCAGCATTTT.

This clone appeared a single time. The chain joins TRBV11-2 to TRBJ2-5; TRBD2 matches at 8 bases. V lost 3 bases to trimming and J lost 0 bases; unmatched junction nucleotides: 3. The germline gives CDR1 SGHAT, CDR2 FQNNGV. This CDR3 spans 15 amino acids. CDR3 residues: CASSFTSGYQETQYF. In DNA form, the CDR3 reads TGTGCCAGCAGCTTTACTAGCGGATACCAAGAGACCCAGTACTTC.